The rows below give T cell receptor beta chains drawn from one sample of a study of T cell responses to AZD1222 COVID-19 vaccine. The data were produced by immunoSEQ multiplex PCR, yet TCRdb's version contains in-frame clones alone and is incomplete. The profile shows 90,000 to 150,000 clones, over 75% of them singletons. The sequenced sample was peripheral blood, obtained on day 0 of AZD1222 vaccination. The receptors derive from an adult in good health. Both conserved end residues are part of each CDR3. The order of the fields is V gene, J gene, D gene, clone size, CDR3 protein, CDR3 DNA. D genes are given only for firm matches. Clone size is stated in some rows and not others, as once, few, many or a class when expanded.

V: TRBV7-9; J: TRBJ2-7; D: .; size: .; CDR3: CASSPRDGHSYEQYF; DNA: TGTGCCAGCAGCCCCCGGGACGGGCACTCCTACGAGCAGTACTTC
V: TRBV3-1/TRBV3-2; J: TRBJ1-6; D: .; size: .; CDR3: CASSQAPAPSYNSPLHF; DNA: TGTGCCAGCAGCCAAGCCCCTGCCCCCTCCTATAATTCACCCCTCCACTTT
V: TRBV11-1; J: TRBJ1-1; D: .; size: .; CDR3: CASSPDSTEAFF; DNA: TGTGCCAGCAGCCCCGACAGCACTGAAGCTTTCTTT
V: TRBV7-2; J: TRBJ1-5; D: TRBD1; size: once; CDR3: CASSLEGGARQPQHF; DNA: TGTGCCAGCAGCTTAGAAGGGGGCGCACGTCAGCCCCAGCATTTT
V: TRBV3-1/TRBV3-2; J: TRBJ1-2; D: .; size: .; CDR3: CASSQVDRNYGYTF; DNA: TGTGCCAGCAGCCAAGTTGACAGGAACTATGGCTACACCTTC
V: TRBV2; J: TRBJ1-6; D: TRBD1; size: .; CDR3: CASSWTGDSPLHF; DNA: TGTGCCAGCAGTTGGACAGGCGATTCACCCCTCCACTTT
V: TRBV19; J: TRBJ1-3; D: TRBD1; size: once; CDR3: CASSFLSGTGSGNTIYF; DNA: TGTGCCAGTAGTTTCCTCTCCGGGACAGGCTCTGGAAACACCATATATTTT
V: TRBV21-1; J: TRBJ1-3; D: .; size: .; CDR3: CASSRLSSGNTIYF; DNA: TGTGCCAGCAGCAGACTAAGCTCTGGAAACACCATATATTTT
V: TRBV3-1/TRBV3-2; J: TRBJ2-7; D: .; size: once; CDR3: CASSQVPENYEQYF; DNA: TGTGCCAGCAGCCAAGTACCCGAAAACTACGAGCAGTACTTC
V: TRBV5-6; J: TRBJ2-3; D: .; size: .; CDR3: CASSPHRDLPYF; DNA: TGTGCCAGCAGCCCTCACCGGGACCTCCCGTATTTT
V: TRBV6-2/TRBV6-3; J: TRBJ2-7; D: TRBD1; size: .; CDR3: CASSYQSGQGYAYEQYF; DNA: TGTGCCAGCAGTTACCAATCCGGACAGGGATATGCCTACGAGCAGTACTTC
V: TRBV27; J: TRBJ2-1; D: TRBD1; size: .; CDR3: CASSWGQANEQFF; DNA: TGTGCCAGCAGTTGGGGACAGGCTAATGAGCAGTTCTTC
V: TRBV5-5; J: TRBJ1-1; D: .; size: once; CDR3: CASSRVNRDTEAFF; DNA: TGTGCCAGCAGCCGAGTAAACCGAGACACTGAAGCTTTCTTT
V: TRBV3-1/TRBV3-2; J: TRBJ1-2; D: TRBD1; size: .; CDR3: CASSFPRDRGSSGYTF; DNA: TGTGCCAGCAGTTTCCCCCGGGACAGGGGTTCTAGCGGCTACACCTTC
V: TRBV2; J: TRBJ2-2; D: .; size: .; CDR3: CASSKGRRNTGELFF; DNA: TGTGCCAGCAGTAAGGGCCGGCGCAACACCGGGGAGCTGTTTTTT
V: TRBV28; J: TRBJ2-7; D: .; size: .; CDR3: CASSGGAEPGYEQYF; DNA: TGTGCCAGCAGCGGGGGAGCGGAACCGGGCTACGAGCAGTACTTC
V: TRBV7-9; J: TRBJ2-7; D: TRBD2; size: .; CDR3: CASSPSGGRSYEQYF; DNA: TGTGCCAGCAGCCCTAGCGGGGGCCGCTCCTACGAGCAGTACTTC
V: TRBV4-1; J: TRBJ1-2; D: TRBD1; size: .; CDR3: CASSPGQPSNYGYTF; DNA: TGCGCCAGCAGCCCGGGACAGCCTTCTAACTATGGCTACACCTTC
V: TRBV7-9; J: TRBJ2-3; D: TRBD1; size: .; CDR3: CASSLSGGQGHADTQYF; DNA: TGTGCCAGCAGCTTAAGCGGAGGACAGGGGCACGCAGATACGCAGTATTTT
V: TRBV2; J: TRBJ2-2; D: TRBD2; size: .; CDR3: CASVRTSGGAGELFF; DNA: TGTGCCAGCGTCAGGACTAGCGGGGGGGCCGGGGAGCTGTTTTTT
V: TRBV11-3; J: TRBJ1-2; D: TRBD1; size: .; CDR3: CASSLRGGHGYTF; DNA: TGTGCCAGCAGCTTACGAGGGGGCCATGGCTACACCTTC
V: TRBV2; J: TRBJ1-1; D: .; size: .; CDR3: CASSLQQAGDDSSFF; DNA: TGTGCCAGCAGTCTCCAGCAGGCCGGAGACGATTCATCTTTCTTT
V: TRBV7-2; J: TRBJ1-2; D: .; size: .; CDR3: CASSYSGGAPPSYGYTF; DNA: TGTGCCAGCAGCTATAGTGGAGGGGCCCCTCCTTCCTATGGCTACACCTTC
V: TRBV10-3; J: TRBJ1-3; D: .; size: .; CDR3: CASKTGNTIYF; DNA: TGTGCCTCTAAAACCGGAAACACCATATATTTT
V: TRBV6-5; J: TRBJ1-1; D: .; size: .; CDR3: CASSYSEMNTEAFF; DNA: TGTGCCAGCAGTTACAGCGAGATGAACACTGAAGCTTTCTTT
V: TRBV15; J: TRBJ2-7; D: TRBD1; size: .; CDR3: CATSRDQAHQTGLLHEQYF; DNA: TGTGCCACCAGCAGAGACCAAGCCCACCAGACAGGGTTATTACACGAGCAGTACTTC
V: TRBV19; J: TRBJ1-2; D: .; size: .; CDR3: CASSLPSGRDYGYTF; DNA: TGTGCCAGTAGTCTCCCCTCCGGGAGGGACTATGGCTACACCTTC
V: TRBV19; J: TRBJ2-1; D: .; size: .; CDR3: CASSSATADEQFF; DNA: TGTGCCAGTAGTTCGGCAACAGCGGATGAGCAGTTCTTC
V: TRBV7-9; J: TRBJ2-1; D: TRBD2; size: .; CDR3: CASSFAGLSGGTYNEQFF; DNA: TGTGCCAGCAGCTTCGCAGGTCTAAGCGGGGGGACCTACAATGAGCAGTTCTTC
V: TRBV19; J: TRBJ1-2; D: .; size: few; CDR3: CASSIGQGNYGYTF; DNA: TGTGCCAGTAGTATCGGTCAGGGTAACTATGGCTACACCTTC
V: TRBV7-6; J: TRBJ2-3; D: .; size: .; CDR3: CASKGGGTLDTQYF; DNA: TGTGCCAGTAAGGGGGGGGGTACTCTCGATACGCAGTATTTT
V: TRBV12-5; J: TRBJ2-5; D: .; size: .; CDR3: CASGSRAHDEETQYF; DNA: TGTGCTAGTGGCTCCCGGGCCCATGACGAAGAGACCCAGTACTTC
V: TRBV7-8; J: TRBJ1-3; D: .; size: once; CDR3: CASSSKRVNSGNTIYF; DNA: TGTGCCAGCAGCTCTAAAAGGGTGAACTCTGGAAACACCATATATTTT
V: TRBV11-2; J: TRBJ2-6; D: .; size: .; CDR3: CASSILRGSGANVLTF; DNA: TGTGCCAGCAGCATCCTGAGGGGGTCTGGGGCCAACGTCCTGACTTTC
V: TRBV12-3/TRBV12-4; J: TRBJ1-5; D: .; size: .; CDR3: CASSLGTPATQHF; DNA: TGTGCCAGCAGTTTGGGGACCCCCGCGACCCAGCATTTT